The rows below give T cell receptor beta chains drawn from one sample of a study of control samples from healthy donors and cancer patients. Profiled with immunoSEQ multiplex PCR; TCRdb holds only in-frame clones, not every one. The profile shows 170,000 or so clones, 94% of them singletons. Sequences were obtained from blood. These receptors were obtained from a woman between 18 and 29 years old in good health. CDR3s include the opening cysteine and the closing phenylalanine or tryptophan. A D gene is named only where the DNA matches it firmly. A clone size is listed for some rows: how often the clone was seen (once, few, many), or a class if it is expanded.

DNA	CDR3	J	size	V	D
TGCAGCGTTGAATCAGGGGGCCTTGAAGCTTTCTTT	CSVESGGLEAFF	TRBJ1-1	.	TRBV29-1	TRBD1
TGTGCCAGTACTGAATCGGGTCAGGAAAAACTGTTTTTT	CASTESGQEKLFF	TRBJ1-4	.	TRBV19	.
TGCGCCAGCAGCACCACAGGGGGAAACACTGAAGCTTTCTTT	CASSTTGGNTEAFF	TRBJ1-1	.	TRBV5-1	TRBD1
TGTGCCAGCAGCTTAATTGTGGGAGTTGAAGCTTTCTTT	CASSLIVGVEAFF	TRBJ1-1	.	TRBV7-2	.
TGTGCCATCAGTGAGCCTAAACAGGGCTCAACCACAGATACGCAGTATTTT	CAISEPKQGSTTDTQYF	TRBJ2-3	.	TRBV10-3	.
TGTGCCAGCAGCAACCGGGCGGACGGCGAGCAGTACTTC	CASSNRADGEQYF	TRBJ2-7	.	TRBV7-9	.
TGTGCCAGCAGCCAGGTCCTCGGAGGGGCCTACGAGCAGTACTTC	CASSQVLGGAYEQYF	TRBJ2-7	.	TRBV14	.
TGTGCCAGCAGCTTTGGAAGGGCCGGGGAGCTGTTTTTT	CASSFGRAGELFF	TRBJ2-2	.	TRBV7-9	.
TGCAGTGCTAGAGATTCCGGGGAGCTGTTTTTT	CSARDSGELFF	TRBJ2-2	.	TRBV20-1	.
TGTGCCAGCAGGAAGGGACAGCTTCCAGGTTTGGCCCAGCATTTT	CASRKGQLPGLAQHF	TRBJ1-5	.	TRBV6-6	TRBD1
TGTGCCAGCAGCGTGGCAGGGAACACTGAAGCTTTCTTT	CASSVAGNTEAFF	TRBJ1-1	once	TRBV9	.
TGTGCCAGCAGCCCGGGACGGAGGAACACTGAAGCTTTCTTT	CASSPGRRNTEAFF	TRBJ1-1	.	TRBV2	.
TGTGCCAGCAGTCAGAGACAGCTGAACACTGAAGCTTTCTTT	CASSQRQLNTEAFF	TRBJ1-1	.	TRBV6-5	.
TGTGCCAGCAGCCCTAGGACAGTGACTGGGACCCAGTACTTC	CASSPRTVTGTQYF	TRBJ2-5	.	TRBV7-2	.
TGCGCCAGCAGCTTGACAGGGAACCGTCCCACCTTC	CASSLTGNRPTF	TRBJ1-2	few	TRBV5-1	.
TGTGCCAGCTCCGGGACTAGCTACACAGATACGCAGTATTTT	CASSGTSYTDTQYF	TRBJ2-3	.	TRBV18	TRBD2
TGTGCCAGCAGCTTACATGGGGACGGGGTTTACACCTTC	CASSLHGDGVYTF	TRBJ1-2	few	TRBV7-2	.
TGTGCCAGCAGTGATTACCCCGGGTCGACTAAATTCTATGGCTACACCTTC	CASSDYPGSTKFYGYTF	TRBJ1-2	.	TRBV27	.
TGCGCCAGCAGCGACGCGGGGGGGTCGAATGAGCAGTTCTTC	CASSDAGGSNEQFF	TRBJ2-1	.	TRBV5-1	TRBD2
TGCGCCAGCAGCTTGGCCGTAGGGTCAGGGGTTGGCTACACCTTC	CASSLAVGSGVGYTF	TRBJ1-2	.	TRBV5-1	.
TGTGCCAGCAGCCAAGGACGTGCGGAATTAGGAAACACCATATATTTT	CASSQGRAELGNTIYF	TRBJ1-3	.	TRBV6-6	.
TGTGCCAGCAGCCCTAGGTCTTCCCCTCCCGAGCAGTACTTC	CASSPRSSPPEQYF	TRBJ2-7	few	TRBV5-4	.
TGCGCCAGCAGCCAAGATAACAGGGGATCCTACAATGAGCAGTTCTTC	CASSQDNRGSYNEQFF	TRBJ2-1	once	TRBV4-3	TRBD1
TGCGCCAGCAGCCTCGCTCGAGAGGTCCATGGCTACACCTTC	CASSLAREVHGYTF	TRBJ1-2	.	TRBV4-1	.
TGTGCCAGCAGTGAAAGGCTAGCGGGGGGTTTCGGCACAGATACGCAGTATTTT	CASSERLAGGFGTDTQYF	TRBJ2-3	.	TRBV2	TRBD2
TGTGCCAGCAGACGGGGACTAGAGTCAGATACGCAGTATTTT	CASRRGLESDTQYF	TRBJ2-3	.	TRBV27	TRBD2
TGTGCCAGTAGTCCCCGTGGGAGCGGGAGGGCCAATGAGCAGTTCTTC	CASSPRGSGRANEQFF	TRBJ2-1	.	TRBV19	TRBD2
TGCGCCAGCAGCTCCTCCGGGATAGATACGCAGTATTTT	CASSSSGIDTQYF	TRBJ2-3	.	TRBV5-1	.
TGTGCCACCAGGGGGGGGCAGGGATGGCCGGAGACCCAGTACTTC	CATRGGQGWPETQYF	TRBJ2-5	.	TRBV24-1	.
TGTGCCAGCAGCGCCGAACTAGCGTTCAATGAGCAGTTCTTC	CASSAELAFNEQFF	TRBJ2-1	.	TRBV5-4	TRBD2
TGTGCCAGCAGTTACTCGAGTAATGATGAGCAGTTCTTC	CASSYSSNDEQFF	TRBJ2-1	.	TRBV6-2/TRBV6-3	.
TGCGCCAGCAGCTTGGAAAGTGGATCCGAGCAGTACTTC	CASSLESGSEQYF	TRBJ2-7	once	TRBV5-1	.
TGCAGCGTTTCCCAGGGGTCCGGGGAGCTGTTTTTT	CSVSQGSGELFF	TRBJ2-2	.	TRBV29-1	.
TGTGCCAGCAGCGTCGGTTCGGTGATGAACACTGAAGCTTTCTTT	CASSVGSVMNTEAFF	TRBJ1-1	.	TRBV9	.
TGTGCCAGCAGCCTCGGGACGAACACTGAAGCTTTCTTT	CASSLGTNTEAFF	TRBJ1-1	.	TRBV12-3/TRBV12-4	.
TGTGCCAGCAGTCGAGACAGGTACGAGCAGTACTTC	CASSRDRYEQYF	TRBJ2-7	.	TRBV6-5	.
TGTGCCAGCAGTTACCGCGGAATGGACAGGGACCCTGAAGCTTTCTTT	CASSYRGMDRDPEAFF	TRBJ1-1	once	TRBV6-6	TRBD1
TGTGCCAGCAGCCCTGACAACGGCGATGAAAAACTGTTTTTT	CASSPDNGDEKLFF	TRBJ1-4	.	TRBV11-2	.
TGTGCCAGTAGTAGGGCAGGGTTAAACTATGGCTACACCTTC	CASSRAGLNYGYTF	TRBJ1-2	.	TRBV19	.
TGTGCCAGCAGTCAGGGGGCGGATGGCTACACCTTC	CASSQGADGYTF	TRBJ1-2	once	TRBV28	TRBD1
TGTGCCAGCAGCGTGGGACAGCAAGAGACCCAGTACTTC	CASSVGQQETQYF	TRBJ2-5	.	TRBV9	TRBD1
TGCGCCAGCAGCCAAGAGGCTCCAGCTTCCAACACCGGGGAGCTGTTTTTT	CASSQEAPASNTGELFF	TRBJ2-2	.	TRBV4-1	.